This T cell receptor (beta chain) was captured by sequencing in a study of T cells in Graves' hyperthyroidism and ophthalmopathy. In germline, CDR1 is SGHTA, CDR2 FQGTGA. This CDR3 contains 17 residues. Trimming pared 4 bases from V and 2 bases from J, leaving 20 bases between. RNA transcripts provided the source from which TCR beta CDR3 regions were amplified. The HTBI primer set served for first-round RT-PCR of the TCR CDR3. TCRdb called the multiplex PCR reads again in MiXCR, with one record for every CDR3 protein. The table lists 360,000 or so distinct CDR3 sequences, approximately 19% of them singletons. This clonotype was picked up many times.

This TCR was sampled from a woman aged 18-29 years with Graves' hyperthyroidism. The chain uses TRBV7-3 and TRBJ1-1, with D unresolved. The sample consisted of blood. CDR3 coding DNA: TGTGCCAGCAGCTCGCGGTTCTATCGGCAGGCAAACACTGAAGCTTTCTTT. This gives the protein CASSSRFYRQANTEAFF.